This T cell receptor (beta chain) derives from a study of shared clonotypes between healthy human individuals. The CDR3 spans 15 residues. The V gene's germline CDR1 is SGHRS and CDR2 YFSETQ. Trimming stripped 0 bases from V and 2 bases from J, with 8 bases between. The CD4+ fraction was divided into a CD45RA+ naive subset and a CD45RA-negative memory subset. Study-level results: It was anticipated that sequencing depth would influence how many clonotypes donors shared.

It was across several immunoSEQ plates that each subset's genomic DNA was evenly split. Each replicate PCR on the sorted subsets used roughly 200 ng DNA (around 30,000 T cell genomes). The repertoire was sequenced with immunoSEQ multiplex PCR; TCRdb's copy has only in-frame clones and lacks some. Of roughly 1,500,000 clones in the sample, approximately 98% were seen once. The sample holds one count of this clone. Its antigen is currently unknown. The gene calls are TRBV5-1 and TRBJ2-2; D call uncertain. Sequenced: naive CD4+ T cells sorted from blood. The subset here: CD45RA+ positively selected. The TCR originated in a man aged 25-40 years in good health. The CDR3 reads CASSLVLTNTGELFF. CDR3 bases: TGCGCCAGCAGCTTGGTACTGACCAACACCGGGGAGCTGTTTTTT.